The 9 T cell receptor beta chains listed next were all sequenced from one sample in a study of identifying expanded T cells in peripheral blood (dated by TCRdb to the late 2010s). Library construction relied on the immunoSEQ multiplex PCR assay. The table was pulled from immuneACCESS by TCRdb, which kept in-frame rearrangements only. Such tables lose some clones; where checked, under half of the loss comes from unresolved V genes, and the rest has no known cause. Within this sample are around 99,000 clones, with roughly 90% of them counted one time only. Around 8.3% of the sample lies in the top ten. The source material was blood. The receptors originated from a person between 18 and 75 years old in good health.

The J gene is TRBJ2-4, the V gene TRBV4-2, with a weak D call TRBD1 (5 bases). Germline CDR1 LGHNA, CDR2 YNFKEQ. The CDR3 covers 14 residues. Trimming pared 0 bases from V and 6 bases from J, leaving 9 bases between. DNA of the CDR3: TGTGCCAGCAGCCAAGATCTAAGGGGAAACATTCAGTACTTC. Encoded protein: CASSQDLRGNIQYF.

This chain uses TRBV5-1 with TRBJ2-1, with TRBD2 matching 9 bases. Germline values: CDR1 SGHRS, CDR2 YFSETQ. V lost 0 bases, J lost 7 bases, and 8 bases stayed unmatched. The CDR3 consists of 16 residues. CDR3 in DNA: TGCGCCAGCAGCTTGGTGGGGACTAGCCTTATGAATGAGCAGTTCTTC. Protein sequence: CASSLVGTSLMNEQFF.

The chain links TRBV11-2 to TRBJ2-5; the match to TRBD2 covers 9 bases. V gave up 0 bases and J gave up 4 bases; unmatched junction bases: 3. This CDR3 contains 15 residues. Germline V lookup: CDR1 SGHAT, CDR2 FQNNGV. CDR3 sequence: CASSLDAGGPETQYF. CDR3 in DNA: TGTGCCAGCAGCTTAGACGCGGGGGGGCCAGAGACCCAGTACTTC.

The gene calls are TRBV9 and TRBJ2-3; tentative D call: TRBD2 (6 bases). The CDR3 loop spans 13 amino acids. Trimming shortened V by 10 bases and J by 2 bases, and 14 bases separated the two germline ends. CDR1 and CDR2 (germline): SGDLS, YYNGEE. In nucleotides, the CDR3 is TGTGCCGCGGGGCAGGGCCTCACAGATACGCAGTATTTT. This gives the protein CAAGQGLTDTQYF. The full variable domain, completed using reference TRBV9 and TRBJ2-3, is DSGVTQTPKHLITATGQRVTLRCSPRSGDLSVYWYQQSLDQGLQFLIQYYNGEERAKGNILERFSAQQFPDLHSELNLSSLELGDSALYFCAAGQGLTDTQYFGPGTRLTVL.

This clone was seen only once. CDR3: CASGTTSGRLSEQFF. The DNA for the CDR3 is TGTGCCAGCGGAACCACTAGCGGGAGATTGAGTGAGCAGTTCTTC. The rearrangement links TRBV6-5 to TRBJ2-1; 11 positions match TRBD2. The CDR3 is made up of 15 amino acids. Germline CDR1 MNHEY, CDR2 SVGAGI. V lost 8 bases to trimming and J lost 9 bases; unmatched junction nucleotides: 12.

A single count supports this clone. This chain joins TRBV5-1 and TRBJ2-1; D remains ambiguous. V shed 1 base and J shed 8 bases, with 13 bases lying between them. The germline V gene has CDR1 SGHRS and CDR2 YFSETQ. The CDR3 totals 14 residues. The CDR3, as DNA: TGCGCCAGCAGCTTGCAGACCCCAACGGATGAGCAGTTCTTC. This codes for CASSLQTPTDEQFF. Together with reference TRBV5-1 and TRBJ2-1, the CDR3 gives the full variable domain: KAGVTQTPRYLIKTRGQQVTLSCSPISGHRSVSWYQQTPGQGLQFLFEYFSETQRNKGNFPGRFSGRQFSNSRSEMNVSTLELGDSALYLCASSLQTPTDEQFFGPGTRLTVL.

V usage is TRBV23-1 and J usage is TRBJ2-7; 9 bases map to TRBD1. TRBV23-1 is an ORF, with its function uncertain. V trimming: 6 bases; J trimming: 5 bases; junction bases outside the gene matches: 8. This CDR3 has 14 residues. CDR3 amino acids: CASSPNRDRDEQYF. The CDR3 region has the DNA TGCGCCAGCAGCCCCAACCGGGACAGGGACGAGCAGTACTTC.

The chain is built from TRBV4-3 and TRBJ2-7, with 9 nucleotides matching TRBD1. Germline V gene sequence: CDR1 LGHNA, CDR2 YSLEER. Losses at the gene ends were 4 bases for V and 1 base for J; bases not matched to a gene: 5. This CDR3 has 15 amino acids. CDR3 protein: CASSPYGTGSYEQYF. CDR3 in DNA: TGCGCCAGCAGCCCGTATGGGACAGGGTCCTACGAGCAGTACTTC.

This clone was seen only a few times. The CDR3: CASSLLGGQYEQYF. DNA of the CDR3: TGTGCCAGCAGTTTATTAGGAGGGCAGTATGAGCAGTACTTC. V usage is TRBV28 and J usage is TRBJ2-7, with D perhaps matching TRBD2 (6 bases). The CDR3 covers 14 residues. Germline V gene lookup returns CDR1 MDHEN and CDR2 SYDVKM. The germline V and J ends were trimmed by 1 base and 7 bases, with 14 bases remaining between them.